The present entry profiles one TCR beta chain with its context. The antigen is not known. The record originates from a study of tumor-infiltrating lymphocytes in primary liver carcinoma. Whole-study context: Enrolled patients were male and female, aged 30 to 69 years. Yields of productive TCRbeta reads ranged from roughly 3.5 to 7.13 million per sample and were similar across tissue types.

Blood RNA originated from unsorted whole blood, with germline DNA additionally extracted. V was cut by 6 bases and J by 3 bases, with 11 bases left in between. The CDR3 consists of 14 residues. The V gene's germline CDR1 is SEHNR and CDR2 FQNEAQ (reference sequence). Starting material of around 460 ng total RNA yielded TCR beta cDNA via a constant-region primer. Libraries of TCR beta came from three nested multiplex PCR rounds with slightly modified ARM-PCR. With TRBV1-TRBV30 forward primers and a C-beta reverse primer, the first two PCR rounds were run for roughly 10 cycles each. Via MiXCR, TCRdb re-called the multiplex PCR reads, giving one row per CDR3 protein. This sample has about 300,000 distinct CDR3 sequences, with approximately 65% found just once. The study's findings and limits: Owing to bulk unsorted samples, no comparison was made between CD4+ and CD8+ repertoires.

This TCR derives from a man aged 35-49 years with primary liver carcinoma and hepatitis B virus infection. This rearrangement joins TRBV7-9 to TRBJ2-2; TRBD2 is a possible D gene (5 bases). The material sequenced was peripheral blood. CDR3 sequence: CASRALLDTGELFF. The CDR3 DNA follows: TGTGCCAGCAGAGCATTACTAGACACCGGGGAGCTGTTTTTT.